The 8 T cell receptor beta chains presented below share a single source sample, sequenced in a study of blood T cells in healthy people across ages (dated by TCRdb to between 2015 and 2016). The library was made by 5' RACE. Sequencing was carried out with an Illumina HiSeq 2500. A second roughly 6 to 12 cycle PCR used a sample-barcoded 5' primer and a J-beta primer mix. TCRdb took the public reads, trimmed them with fastp at Q25, ran MiXCR for clone calling and kept in-frame beta chains. Rows are combined by CDR3 protein, so each entry shows the most common genes and DNA. This sample is represented by under 800,000 distinct CDR3 sequences; around 21% of them were singletons. More than 3% of the sample goes to the ten largest clones. Sequenced: blood. The receptor source for this set is a man between 70 and 80 years old in good health.

V is TRBV6-2 or TRBV6-3 and J is TRBJ2-7; TRBD2 matches at 12 bases. The J segment lost 6 bases and the V segment lost 4 bases, leaving 16 bases of the junction unmatched. CDR1 is MNHEY, CDR2 SVGEGT, per germline. This CDR3 spans 18 amino acids. Here the CDR3 reads CASSSWDRTSGTPFEQYF. The CDR3, as DNA: TGTGCCAGCAGTTCCTGGGACAGGACTAGCGGGACCCCTTTCGAGCAGTACTTC.

This clonotype was detected a few times. The rearrangement links TRBV28 to TRBJ2-4; the D gene could be TRBD1 or TRBD2 (5 bases each). V gave up 6 bases and J gave up 0 bases, with 15 bases separating them. Germline CDR1 is MDHEN and CDR2 is SYDVKM. The CDR3 consists of 16 residues. CDR3 nucleotides: TGTGCCAGCAGCCGAGGGACGGGGCTAGCCAAAAACATTCAGTACTTC. Translated, it gives CASSRGTGLAKNIQYF.

The chain links TRBV28 to TRBJ2-5; D gene ambiguous. TRBJ2-7 explains the end of the DNA better; the J call may be wrong. The CDR3 totals 14 residues. Germline loops: CDR1 MDHEN, CDR2 SYDVKM. The CDR3 protein is CASSFGLVAYEQYF. In nucleotides, the CDR3 is TGTGCCAGCAGTTTCGGCCTAGTAGCCTACGAGCAGTACTTC.

The chain is built from TRBV20-1 and TRBJ2-1; 13 positions agree with TRBD2. Germline CDR1 DFQATT, CDR2 SNEGSKA (reference sequence). This CDR3 contains 15 residues. V gave up 5 bases and J gave up 5 bases; unmatched junction bases: 6. CDR3 region: CSAVGTSGNHNEQFF. The CDR3 DNA follows: TGCAGTGCTGTGGGGACTAGCGGGAACCACAATGAGCAGTTCTTC.

The genes are TRBV4-3 and TRBJ2-3; 12 positions match TRBD2. Germline CDR1 reads LGHNA; CDR2 reads YSLEER. V dropped 0 bases and J dropped 5; count of bases not matched to a gene: 9. The CDR3 is made up of 18 amino acids. CDR3 amino acids: CASSQEGLAGGPGDTQYF. Here the CDR3 DNA reads TGCGCCAGCAGCCAAGAGGGGCTAGCGGGAGGGCCCGGAGATACGCAGTATTTT.

This clonotype appeared a few times. The rearrangement links TRBV20-1 to TRBJ2-5; TRBD2 is a possible D gene (5 bases). CDR1 is DFQATT and CDR2 is SNEGSKA in the germline V gene (reference sequence). The CDR3 has 14 amino acids. Trimming removed 2 bases at V and 1 base at J, with 11 bases between. Here the CDR3 DNA reads TGCAGTGCTAGACCGCGGGCCATCCAAGAGACCCAGTACTTC. Amino acid sequence: CSARPRAIQETQYF.

This clonotype occurred a few times. The chain links TRBV2 to TRBJ2-1; 11 positions agree with TRBD2. Germline V lookup: CDR1 SNHLY, CDR2 FYNNEI. The CDR3 extends over 16 amino acids. The V gene end was trimmed by 5 bases and the J gene end by 9 bases; junction bases not matched to a gene: 12. The CDR3: CASSTSGSPPGSEQFF. The DNA for the CDR3 is TGTGCCAGCAGTACTAGCGGGAGCCCCCCGGGAAGTGAGCAGTTCTTC.

This sequence joins TRBV21-1 and TRBJ2-7; the D segment call TRBD1 is taken from the table without a DNA check. TRBV21-1 is termed a pseudogene. This CDR3 comprises 17 residues. The CDR3 DNA sequence: TGTGCCAGCAGCAAAGTTTGTAGGGCGGTAGCTCAATACGAGCAGTACTTC. Amino acid sequence: CASSKVCRAVAQYEQYF.